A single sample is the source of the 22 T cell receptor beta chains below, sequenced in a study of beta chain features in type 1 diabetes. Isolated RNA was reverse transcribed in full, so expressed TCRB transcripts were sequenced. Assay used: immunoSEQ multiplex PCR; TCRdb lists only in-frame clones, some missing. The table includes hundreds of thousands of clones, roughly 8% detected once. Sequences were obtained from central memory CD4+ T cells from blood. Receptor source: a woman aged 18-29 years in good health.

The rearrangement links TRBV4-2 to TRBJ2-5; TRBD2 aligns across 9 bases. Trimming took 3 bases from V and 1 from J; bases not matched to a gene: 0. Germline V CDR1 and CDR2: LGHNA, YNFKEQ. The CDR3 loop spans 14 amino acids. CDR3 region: CASSQTSGQETQYF. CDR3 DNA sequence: TGTGCCAGCAGCCAGACTAGCGGCCAAGAGACCCAGTACTTC.

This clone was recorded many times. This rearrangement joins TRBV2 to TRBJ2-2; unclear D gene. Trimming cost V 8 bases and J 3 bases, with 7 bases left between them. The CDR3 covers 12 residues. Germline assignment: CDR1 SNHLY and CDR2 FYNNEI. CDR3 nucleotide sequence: TGTGCCAGCGCCGCAGACACCGGGGAGCTGTTTTTT. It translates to CASAADTGELFF.

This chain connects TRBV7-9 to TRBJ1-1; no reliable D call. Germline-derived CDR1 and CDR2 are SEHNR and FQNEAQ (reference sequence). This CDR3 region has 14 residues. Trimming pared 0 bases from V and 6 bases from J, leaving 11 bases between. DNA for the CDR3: TGTGCCAGCAGCTTAGCGGTGAGCGGTTCTGAAGCTTTCTTT. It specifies CASSLAVSGSEAFF.

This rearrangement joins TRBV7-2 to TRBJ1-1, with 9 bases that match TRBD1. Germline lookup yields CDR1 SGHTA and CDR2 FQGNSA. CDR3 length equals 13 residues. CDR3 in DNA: TGTGTCACACAGGGGGCCGTCAACACTGAAGCTTTCTTT. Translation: CVTQGAVNTEAFF.

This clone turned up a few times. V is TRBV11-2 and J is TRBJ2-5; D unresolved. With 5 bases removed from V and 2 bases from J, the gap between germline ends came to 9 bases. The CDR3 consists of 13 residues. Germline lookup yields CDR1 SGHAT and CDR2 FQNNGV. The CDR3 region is CASSHEAQETQYF. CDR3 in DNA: TGTGCCAGCAGCCATGAGGCTCAAGAGACCCAGTACTTC.

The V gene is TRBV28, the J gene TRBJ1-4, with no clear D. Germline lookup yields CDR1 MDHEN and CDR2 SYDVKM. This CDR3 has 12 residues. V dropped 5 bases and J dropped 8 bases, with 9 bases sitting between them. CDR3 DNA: TGTGCCAGCAGTCCCTCCGAGGAAAAACTGTTTTTT. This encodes CASSPSEEKLFF.

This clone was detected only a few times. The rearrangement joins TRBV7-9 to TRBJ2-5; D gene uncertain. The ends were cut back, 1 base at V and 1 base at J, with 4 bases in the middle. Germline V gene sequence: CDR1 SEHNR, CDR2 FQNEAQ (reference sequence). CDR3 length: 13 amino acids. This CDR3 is CASSLGPQETQYF. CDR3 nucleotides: TGTGCCAGCAGCTTAGGTCCCCAAGAGACCCAGTACTTC. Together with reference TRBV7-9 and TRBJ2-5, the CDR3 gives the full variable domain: DTGVSQNPRHKITKRGQNVTFRCDPISEHNRLYWYRQTLGQGPEFLTYFQNEAQLEKSRLLSDRFSAERPKGSFSTLEIQRTEQGDSAMYLCASSLGPQETQYFGPGTRLLVL.

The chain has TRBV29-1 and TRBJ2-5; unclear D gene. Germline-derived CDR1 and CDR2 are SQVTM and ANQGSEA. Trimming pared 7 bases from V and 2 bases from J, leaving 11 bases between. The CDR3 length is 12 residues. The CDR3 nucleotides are TGCAGCGCTGTGGACGGTCAAGAGACCCAGTACTTC. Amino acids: CSAVDGQETQYF.

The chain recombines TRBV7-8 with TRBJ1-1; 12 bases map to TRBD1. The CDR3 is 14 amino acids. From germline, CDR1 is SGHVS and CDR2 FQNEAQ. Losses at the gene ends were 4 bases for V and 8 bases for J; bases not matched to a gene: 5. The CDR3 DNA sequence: TGTGCCAGCAGCTACCCGGGACAGGGGGCGGAAGCTTTCTTT. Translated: CASSYPGQGAEAFF. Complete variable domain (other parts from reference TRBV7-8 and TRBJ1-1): GAGVSQSPRYKVAKRGQDVALRCDPISGHVSLFWYQQALGQGPEFLTYFQNEAQLDKSGLPSDRFFAERPEGSVSTLKIQRTQQEDSAVYLCASSYPGQGAEAFFGQGTRLTVV.

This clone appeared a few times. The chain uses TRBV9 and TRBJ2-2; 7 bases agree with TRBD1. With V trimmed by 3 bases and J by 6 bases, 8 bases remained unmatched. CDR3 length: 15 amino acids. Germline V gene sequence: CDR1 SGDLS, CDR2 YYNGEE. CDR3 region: CASSAPGTAAGELFF. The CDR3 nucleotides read TGTGCCAGCAGCGCCCCCGGGACAGCAGCCGGGGAGCTGTTTTTT.

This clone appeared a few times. The CDR3 bases are TGTGCCAGCAGTTCAGGATATATCGGGACAGGGGGCCATCAGCCCCAGCATTTT. Translated, it gives CASSSGYIGTGGHQPQHF. The V gene is TRBV27, the J gene TRBJ1-5, with 12 bases lining up with TRBD1. V trimming: 4 bases; J trimming: 5 bases; junction bases outside the gene matches: 12. Per germline, CDR1 MNHEY and CDR2 SMNVEV (reference sequence). The CDR3 is 18 residues long.

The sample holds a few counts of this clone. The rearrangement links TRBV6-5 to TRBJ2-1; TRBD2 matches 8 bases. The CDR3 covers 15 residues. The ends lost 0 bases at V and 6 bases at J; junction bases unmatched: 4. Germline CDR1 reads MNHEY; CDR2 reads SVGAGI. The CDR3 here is CASSYSLGLANEQFF. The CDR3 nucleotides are TGTGCCAGCAGTTACTCGTTAGGACTAGCCAATGAGCAGTTCTTC.

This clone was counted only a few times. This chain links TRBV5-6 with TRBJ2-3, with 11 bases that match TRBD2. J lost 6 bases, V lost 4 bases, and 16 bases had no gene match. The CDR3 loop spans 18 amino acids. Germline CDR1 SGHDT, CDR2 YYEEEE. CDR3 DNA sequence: TGTGCCAGCAGCCTTCCGTCGAAGCTAGCGGGAGGAACGGATACGCAGTATTTT. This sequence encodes CASSLPSKLAGGTDTQYF.

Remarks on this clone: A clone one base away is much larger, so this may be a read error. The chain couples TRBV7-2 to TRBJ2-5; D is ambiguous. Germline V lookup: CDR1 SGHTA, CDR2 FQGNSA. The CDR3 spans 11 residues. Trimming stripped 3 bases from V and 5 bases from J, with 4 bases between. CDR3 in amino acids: CASSFLETQYF. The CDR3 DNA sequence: TGTGCCAGCAGCTTTCTGGAGACCCAGTACTTC.

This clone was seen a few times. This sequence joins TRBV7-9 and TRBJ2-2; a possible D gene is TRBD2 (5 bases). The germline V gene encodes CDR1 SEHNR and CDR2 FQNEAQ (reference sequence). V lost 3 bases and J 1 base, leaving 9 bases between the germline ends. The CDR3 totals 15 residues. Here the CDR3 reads CASSFTGKNTGELFF. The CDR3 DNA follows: TGTGCCAGCAGCTTTACGGGGAAGAACACCGGGGAGCTGTTTTTT.

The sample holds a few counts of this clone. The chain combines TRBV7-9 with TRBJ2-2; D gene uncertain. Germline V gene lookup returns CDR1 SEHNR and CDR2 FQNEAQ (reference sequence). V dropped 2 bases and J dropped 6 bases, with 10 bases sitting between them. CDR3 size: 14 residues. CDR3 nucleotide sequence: TGTGCCAGCAGCTTATTCTCGGGCTCCGGGGAGCTGTTTTTT. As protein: CASSLFSGSGELFF.

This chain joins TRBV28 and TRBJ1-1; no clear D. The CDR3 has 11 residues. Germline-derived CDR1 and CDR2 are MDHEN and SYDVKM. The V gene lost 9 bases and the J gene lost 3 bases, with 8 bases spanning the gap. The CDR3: CASRIYTEAFF. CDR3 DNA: TGTGCCAGTAGAATTTACACTGAAGCTTTCTTT. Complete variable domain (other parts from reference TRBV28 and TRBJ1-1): DVKVTQSSRYLVKRTGEKVFLECVQDMDHENMFWYRQDPGLGLRLIYFSYDVKMKEKGDIPEGYSVSREKKERFSLILESASTNQTSMYLCASRIYTEAFFGQGTRLTVV.

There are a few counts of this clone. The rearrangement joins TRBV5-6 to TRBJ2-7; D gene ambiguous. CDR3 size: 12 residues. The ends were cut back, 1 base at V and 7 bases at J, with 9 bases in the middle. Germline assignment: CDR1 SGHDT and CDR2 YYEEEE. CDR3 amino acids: CASSLLQREQYF. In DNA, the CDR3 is TGTGCCAGCAGCTTGCTACAGAGGGAGCAGTACTTC.

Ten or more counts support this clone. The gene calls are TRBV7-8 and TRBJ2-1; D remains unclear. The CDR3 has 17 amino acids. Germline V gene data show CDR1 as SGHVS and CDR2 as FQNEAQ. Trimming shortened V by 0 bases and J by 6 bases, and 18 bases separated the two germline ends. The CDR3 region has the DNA TGTGCCAGCAGCTTAGCGGCCAGCCCTAGTGGTAGCAATGAGCAGTTCTTC. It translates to CASSLAASPSGSNEQFF.

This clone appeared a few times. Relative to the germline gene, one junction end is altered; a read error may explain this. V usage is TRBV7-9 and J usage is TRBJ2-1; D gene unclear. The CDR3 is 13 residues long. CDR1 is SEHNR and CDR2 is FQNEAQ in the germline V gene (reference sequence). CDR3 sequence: CASSQELRNEQFF. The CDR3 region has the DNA TGCGCCAGCAGCCAGGAACTTAGGAATGAGCAGTTCTTC.

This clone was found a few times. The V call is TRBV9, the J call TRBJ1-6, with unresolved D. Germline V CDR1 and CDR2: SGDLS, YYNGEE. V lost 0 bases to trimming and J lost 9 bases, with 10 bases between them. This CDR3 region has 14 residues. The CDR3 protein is CASSVGNTGSPLHF. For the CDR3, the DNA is TGTGCCAGCAGCGTAGGAAATACGGGTTCACCCCTCCACTTT.

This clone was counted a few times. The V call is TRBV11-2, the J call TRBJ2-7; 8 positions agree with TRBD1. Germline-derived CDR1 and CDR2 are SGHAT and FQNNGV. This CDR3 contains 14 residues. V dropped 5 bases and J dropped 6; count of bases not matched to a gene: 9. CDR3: CASSPRGLSREQYF. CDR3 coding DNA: TGTGCCAGCAGCCCCAGGGGGCTCTCGCGCGAGCAGTACTTC.